This T cell receptor beta chain was documented in a study of blood T cell repertoires in COVID-19. Study information: The analysed material was cDNA or gDNA that came from T cells, B-cell-depleted T cells, or PBMCs.

Germline V gene data show CDR1 as WNHNN and CDR2 as SYGVQD (reference sequence). This CDR3 comprises 17 residues. The V and J ends lost 2 bases and 3 bases, in that order; junction bases with no gene match: 5. TCRdb's table, derived via immunoSEQ multiplex PCR, lists solely in-frame clones and lacks some. The sample holds some 42,000 clones, about 91% seen once. The sample taken for sequencing was peripheral blood. The receptor's source is a man aged 50 to 60 with active COVID-19. The chain employs TRBV10-1 and TRBJ2-3, with 13 bases identical to TRBD2. The CDR3 loop is CASSERTSGRGTDTQYF. CDR3 nucleotides: TGCGCCAGCAGTGAGCGGACTAGCGGGAGAGGGACAGATACGCAGTATTTT.